This T cell receptor (beta chain) was sequenced in a study of T cell clusters in autoimmune cytopenias. Germline CDR1 is SGHDN and CDR2 is FVKESK. This CDR3 region has 12 residues. Each sample's input was approximately 0.25 ug genomic DNA, 35,000 to 40,000 genome equivalents. Multiplex touch-down PCR amplified TRB using TRB-A and TRB-B pools in one tube. TCRdb re-called the multiplex PCR reads; every CDR3 protein appears as one record, without DNA. The sample has roughly 1,500 distinct CDR3 sequences. The data also belong to a second study, concerning T cell repertoires in aging, cancer and after chemotherapy. In that study: Donor ages fell into six groups from 30 or younger up to 70 or older. In hematological cancer patients, infiltrated lymphoid organs may have impaired thymic emigration or peripheral T cell expansion.

This receptor was obtained from a human donor with chronic lymphocytic leukemia. The sequenced material came from peripheral blood. The J gene is TRBJ1-2, the V gene TRBV14. The CDR3 protein is CASSLGTSGYTF.